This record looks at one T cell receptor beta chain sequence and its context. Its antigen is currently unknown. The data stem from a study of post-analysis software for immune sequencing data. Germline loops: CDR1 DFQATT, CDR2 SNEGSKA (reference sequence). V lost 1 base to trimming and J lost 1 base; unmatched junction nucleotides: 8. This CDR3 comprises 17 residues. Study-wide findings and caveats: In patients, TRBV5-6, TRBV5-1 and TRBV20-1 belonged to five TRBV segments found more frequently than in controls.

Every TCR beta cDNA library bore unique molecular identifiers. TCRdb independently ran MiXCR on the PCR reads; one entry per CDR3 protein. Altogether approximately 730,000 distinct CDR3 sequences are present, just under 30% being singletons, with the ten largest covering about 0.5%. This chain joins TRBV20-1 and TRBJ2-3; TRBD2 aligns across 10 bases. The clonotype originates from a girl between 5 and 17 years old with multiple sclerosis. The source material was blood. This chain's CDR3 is CSARGDSGTSGTDTQYF. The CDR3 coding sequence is TGCAGTGCTAGAGGGGATTCAGGGACTAGCGGCACAGATACGCAGTATTTT.